The next 18 T cell receptor beta chains were all read from a single sample in a study of shared clonotypes between healthy human individuals. The assay was immunoSEQ multiplex PCR, and TCRdb's table has in-frame clones only and misses some. The data show more than 2 million clones, approximately 94% seen once. The material sequenced was naive CD4+ T cells sorted from blood. The subset is: CD45RA+ positively selected. The source is a young man in good health.

The J gene is TRBJ1-5, the V gene TRBV5-1, with D perhaps matching TRBD1 (5 bases). Germline V gene sequence: CDR1 SGHRS, CDR2 YFSETQ. The CDR3 contains 15 residues. Trimming cost V 5 bases and J 4 bases, with 16 bases left between them. CDR3 bases: TGCGCCAGCAGTTCCGGGACTGAAGCTAATCAGCCCCAGCATTTT. Its protein product is CASSSGTEANQPQHF.

This clone has only one observation. CDR3 DNA: TGTGCCAGCGCTCCGACAGGAGCTGGGCGGACCCAGTACTTC. Translated, it gives CASAPTGAGRTQYF. The rearrangement links TRBV6-5 to TRBJ2-5; the D gene is possibly TRBD1 (6 bases). V was shortened by 8 bases and J by 7 bases, with 20 bases between the two germline ends. The CDR3 covers 14 residues. Germline-derived CDR1 and CDR2 are MNHEY and SVGAGI.

This clone was seen just once. The V gene is TRBV30, the J gene TRBJ2-7, with TRBD2 matching 10 bases. V was pared by 4 bases and J by 5 bases, with 5 bases of the junction left unmatched. The CDR3 is 13 residues long. The germline gives CDR1 GTSNPN, CDR2 SVGIG (reference sequence). CDR3 sequence reads: CAWTSGGTNEQYF. CDR3 nucleotides: TGTGCCTGGACTAGCGGGGGAACGAACGAGCAGTACTTC.

The chain combines TRBV2 with TRBJ1-1; 10 bases are shared with TRBD1. V shed 3 bases, J shed 2 bases, and the junction held 6 bases outside the gene matches. The germline V gene encodes CDR1 SNHLY and CDR2 FYNNEI. The CDR3 runs 16 residues. The CDR3 DNA follows: TGTGCCAGCAGTGAGGCGACAGGGGGCCGTAACACTGAAGCTTTCTTT. Amino acid sequence: CASSEATGGRNTEAFF.

This clone was counted once. The chain uses TRBV18 and TRBJ2-3, with D possibly matching TRBD1 (6 bases). Germline CDR1 and CDR2: KGHSH and LQKENI. The CDR3 runs to 15 residues. V gave up 1 base and J gave up 4 bases, with 12 bases separating them. The CDR3 loop is CASSPQPGVADTQYF. In DNA form, the CDR3 reads TGTGCCAGCTCACCACAACCAGGGGTTGCAGATACGCAGTATTTT.

The CDR3: CASSSKGVNYYNEQFF. The CDR3 region has the DNA TGTGCCAGCAGCTCAAAGGGGGTGAACTACTACAATGAGCAGTTCTTC. V is TRBV7-2 and J is TRBJ2-1; D perhaps matches TRBD1 (6 bases). CDR1 is SGHTA and CDR2 is FQGNSA in the germline V gene. This CDR3 is built from 16 residues. Trimming pared 4 bases from V and 3 bases from J, leaving 16 bases between.

This chain's CDR3 is CASSLGAGHTDTQYF. The DNA for the CDR3 is TGTGCCAGCAGCTTAGGGGCAGGGCACACAGATACGCAGTATTTT. The gene calls are TRBV11-2 and TRBJ2-3; D might be TRBD1 (5 bases). CDR3 size: 15 residues. V shed 1 base and J shed 2 bases, with 10 bases lying between them. Germline V gene sequence: CDR1 SGHAT, CDR2 FQNNGV.

V and J are TRBV6-5 and TRBJ2-7; TRBD2 is a possible D gene (5 bases). This CDR3 is 15 amino acids long. CDR1 is MNHEY and CDR2 is SVGAGI in the germline V gene. V lost 0 bases and J 2 bases, leaving 11 bases between the germline ends. CDR3 coding DNA: TGTGCCAGCAGTTACTCGTCGGGAAGGCCCTACGAGCAGTACTTC. It translates to CASSYSSGRPYEQYF.

This rearrangement joins TRBV28 to TRBJ2-2; D gene uncertain. The CDR3 sequence is 15 residues long. Germline V lookup: CDR1 MDHEN, CDR2 SYDVKM. V was cut by 3 bases and J by 5 bases, with 13 bases left in between. CDR3 coding DNA: TGTGCCAGCAGTTTGAGACCAACAAGTACCGGGGAGCTGTTTTTT. The encoded protein is CASSLRPTSTGELFF.

This rearrangement joins TRBV19 to TRBJ2-7, with 9 bases matching TRBD1. In germline, CDR1 is LNHDA, CDR2 SQIVND (reference sequence). Trimming cost V 6 bases and J 2 bases; bases outside gene matches: 5. This CDR3 comprises 14 residues. The CDR3 sequence is CASRDRGKTYEQYF. CDR3 DNA sequence: TGTGCCAGTAGAGACAGGGGGAAGACCTACGAGCAGTACTTC.

The rearrangement joins TRBV7-6 to TRBJ2-2, with a possible D match to TRBD1 (5 bases). This CDR3 is 13 amino acids long. Germline CDR1 and CDR2: SGHVS and FNYEAQ. With 2 bases removed from V and 6 bases from J, the gap between germline ends came to 7 bases. CDR3 loop: CASSLIRAGELFF. CDR3 DNA: TGTGCCAGCAGCTTAATCAGGGCCGGGGAGCTGTTTTTT.

The CDR3: CASSPSIGMNSPLHF. The CDR3 coding sequence is TGTGCCAGCTCACCGAGTATCGGTATGAATTCACCCCTCCACTTT. The rearrangement uses TRBV18 and TRBJ1-6; D is unresolved. CDR1 is KGHSH, CDR2 LQKENI, per germline. V was cut by 3 bases and J by 7 bases, with 13 bases left in between. CDR3 length: 15 amino acids.

The chain uses TRBV6-5 and TRBJ1-1; weak D call: TRBD1 (6 bases). This CDR3 contains 13 residues. Per the germline V gene, CDR1 is MNHEY and CDR2 is SVGAGI. Trimming left V 1 base short and J 7 bases short, with 10 bases between. The CDR3 here is CASSYLQGHEAFF. The CDR3 nucleotides are TGTGCCAGCAGTTACTTACAGGGACATGAAGCTTTCTTT.

Comments on this clone: The same CDR3 arises from other DNA sequences in this sample as well. The chain joins TRBV18 to TRBJ2-7, with 9 nucleotides matching TRBD1. The CDR3 is 14 amino acids. V was pared by 6 bases and J by 3 bases, with 6 bases of the junction left unmatched. Germline CDR1 reads KGHSH; CDR2 reads LQKENI. CDR3 coding DNA: TGTGCCAGCTCCTCCGGACAGGGGAACTACGAGCAGTACTTC. As protein: CASSSGQGNYEQYF.

The chain couples TRBV6-1 to TRBJ2-7; D gene unclear. The CDR3 runs to 13 residues. Germline V gives CDR1 MNHNS, CDR2 SASEGT. The ends were cut back, 4 bases at V and 4 bases at J, with 11 bases in the middle. This CDR3 reads CASSVQILYEQYF. CDR3 nucleotide sequence: TGTGCCAGCAGTGTCCAAATCCTTTACGAGCAGTACTTC.

This chain links TRBV7-6 with TRBJ2-7; 13 nucleotides align to TRBD2. CDR1 is SGHVS and CDR2 is FNYEAQ in the germline V gene. Trimming took 6 bases from V and 9 from J; bases not matched to a gene: 14. The CDR3 consists of 16 residues. For the CDR3, the DNA is TGTGCCAGCAGTTCCGGTCTGGGACTAGCGGGATCTGGGCAGTACTTC. Amino acids: CASSSGLGLAGSGQYF.

This chain joins TRBV7-2 and TRBJ2-1; 10 bases are shared with TRBD2. Per germline, CDR1 SGHTA and CDR2 FQGNSA. V dropped 5 bases and J dropped 0; count of bases not matched to a gene: 4. This CDR3 spans 16 amino acids. The CDR3 here is CASSGASGSSYNEQFF. The CDR3 coding sequence is TGTGCCAGCAGCGGGGCTAGCGGGAGCTCCTACAATGAGCAGTTCTTC.

CDR3 amino acids: CASSHRDTREQYF. The CDR3 nucleotides read TGTGCCAGCTCGCACCGGGACACCCGGGAGCAGTACTTC. This chain connects TRBV18 to TRBJ2-7; a weak D match, TRBD1 (6 bases). V was trimmed by 6 bases and J by 7 bases, leaving 16 bases between them. The V gene's germline CDR1 is KGHSH and CDR2 LQKENI. The CDR3 covers 13 residues.